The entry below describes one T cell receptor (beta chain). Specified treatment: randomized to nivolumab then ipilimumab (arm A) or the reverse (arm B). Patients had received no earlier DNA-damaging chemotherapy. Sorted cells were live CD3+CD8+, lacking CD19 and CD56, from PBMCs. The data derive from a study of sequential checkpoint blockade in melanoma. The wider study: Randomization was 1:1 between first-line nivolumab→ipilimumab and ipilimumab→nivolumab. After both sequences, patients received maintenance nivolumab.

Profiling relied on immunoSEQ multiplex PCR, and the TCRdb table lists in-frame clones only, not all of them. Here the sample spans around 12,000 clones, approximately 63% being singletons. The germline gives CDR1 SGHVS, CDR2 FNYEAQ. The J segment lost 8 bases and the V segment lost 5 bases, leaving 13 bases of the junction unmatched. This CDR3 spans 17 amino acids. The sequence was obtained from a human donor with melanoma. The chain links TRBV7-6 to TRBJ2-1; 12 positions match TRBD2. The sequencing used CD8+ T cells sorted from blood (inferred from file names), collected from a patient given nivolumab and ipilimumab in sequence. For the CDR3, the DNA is TGTGCCAGCAGCCCCCCCGGGCTAGCGGGAGGGATCGATGAGCAGTTCTTC. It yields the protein CASSPPGLAGGIDEQFF.